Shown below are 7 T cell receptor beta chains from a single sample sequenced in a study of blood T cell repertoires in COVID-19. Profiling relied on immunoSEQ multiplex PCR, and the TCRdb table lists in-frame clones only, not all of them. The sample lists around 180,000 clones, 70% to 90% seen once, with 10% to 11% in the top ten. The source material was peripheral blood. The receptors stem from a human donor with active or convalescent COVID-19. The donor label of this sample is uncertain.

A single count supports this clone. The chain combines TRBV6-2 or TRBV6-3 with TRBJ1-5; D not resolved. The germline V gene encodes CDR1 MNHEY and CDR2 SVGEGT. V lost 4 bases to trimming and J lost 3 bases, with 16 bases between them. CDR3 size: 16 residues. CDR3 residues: CASSSWAAGYNQPQHF. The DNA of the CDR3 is TGTGCCAGCAGTTCCTGGGCTGCGGGGTACAATCAGCCCCAGCATTTT.

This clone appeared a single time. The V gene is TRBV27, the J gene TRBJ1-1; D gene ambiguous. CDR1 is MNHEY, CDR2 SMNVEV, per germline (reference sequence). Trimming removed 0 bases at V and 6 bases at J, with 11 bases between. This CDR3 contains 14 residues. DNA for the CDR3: TGTGCCAGCAGTTTATCTTCCAGGTTGGCTGAAGCTTTCTTT. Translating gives CASSLSSRLAEAFF.

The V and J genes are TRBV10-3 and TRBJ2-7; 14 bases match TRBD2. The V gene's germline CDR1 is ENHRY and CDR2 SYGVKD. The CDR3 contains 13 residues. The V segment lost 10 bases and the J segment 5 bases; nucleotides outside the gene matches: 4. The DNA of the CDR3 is TGTGCCACGGGACTAGCGGGAGCAAACGAGCAGTACTTC. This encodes CATGLAGANEQYF.

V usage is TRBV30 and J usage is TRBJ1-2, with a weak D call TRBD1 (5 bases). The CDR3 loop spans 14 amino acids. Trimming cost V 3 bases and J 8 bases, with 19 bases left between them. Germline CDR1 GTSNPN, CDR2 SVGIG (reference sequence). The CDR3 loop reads CAWRPTGSDGGYTF. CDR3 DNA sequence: TGTGCCTGGAGACCTACAGGATCTGATGGAGGCTACACCTTC. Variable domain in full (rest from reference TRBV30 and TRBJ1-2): SQTIHQWPATLVQPVGSPLSLECTVEGTSNPNLYWYRQAAGRGLQLLFYSVGIGQISSEVPQNLSASRPQDRQFILSSKKLLLSDSGFYLCAWRPTGSDGGYTFGSGTRLTVV.

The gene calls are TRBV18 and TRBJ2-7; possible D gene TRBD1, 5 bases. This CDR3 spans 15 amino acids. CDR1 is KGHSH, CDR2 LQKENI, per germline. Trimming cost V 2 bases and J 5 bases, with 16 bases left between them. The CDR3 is CASSPVLQGLNEQYF. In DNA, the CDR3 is TGTGCCAGCTCACCAGTTCTCCAGGGATTAAACGAGCAGTACTTC. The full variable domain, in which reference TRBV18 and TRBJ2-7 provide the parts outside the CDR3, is NAGVMQNPRHLVRRRGQEARLRCSPMKGHSHVYWYRQLPEEGLKFMVYLQKENIIDESGMPKERFSAEFPKEGPSILRIQQVVRGDSAAYFCASSPVLQGLNEQYFGPGTRLTVT.

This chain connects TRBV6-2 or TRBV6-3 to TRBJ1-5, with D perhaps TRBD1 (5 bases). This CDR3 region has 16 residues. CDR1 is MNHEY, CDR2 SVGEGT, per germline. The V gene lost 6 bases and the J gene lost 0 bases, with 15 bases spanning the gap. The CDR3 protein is CASSDTRVYSNQPQHF. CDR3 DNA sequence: TGTGCCAGCAGCGATACCAGGGTTTATAGCAATCAGCCCCAGCATTTT.

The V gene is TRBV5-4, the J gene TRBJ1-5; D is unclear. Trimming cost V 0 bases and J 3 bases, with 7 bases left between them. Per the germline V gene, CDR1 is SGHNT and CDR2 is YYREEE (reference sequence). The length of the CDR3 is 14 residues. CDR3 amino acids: CASSLAGVNQPQHF. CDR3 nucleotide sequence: TGTGCCAGCAGCTTGGCCGGGGTCAATCAGCCCCAGCATTTT.